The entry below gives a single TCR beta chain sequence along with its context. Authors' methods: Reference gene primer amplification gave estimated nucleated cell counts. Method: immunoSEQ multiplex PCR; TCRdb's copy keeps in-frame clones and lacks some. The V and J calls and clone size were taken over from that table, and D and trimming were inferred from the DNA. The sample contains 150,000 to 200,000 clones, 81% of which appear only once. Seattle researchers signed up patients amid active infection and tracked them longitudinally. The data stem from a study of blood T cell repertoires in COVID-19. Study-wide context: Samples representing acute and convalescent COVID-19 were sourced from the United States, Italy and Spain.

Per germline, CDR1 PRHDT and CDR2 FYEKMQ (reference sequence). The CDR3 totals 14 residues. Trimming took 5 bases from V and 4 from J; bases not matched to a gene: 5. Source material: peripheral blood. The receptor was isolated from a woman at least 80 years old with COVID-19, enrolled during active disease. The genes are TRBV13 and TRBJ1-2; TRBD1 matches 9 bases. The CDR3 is CASSLGDRAYGYTF. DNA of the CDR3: TGTGCCAGCAGCCTCGGGGACAGGGCCTATGGCTACACCTTC.